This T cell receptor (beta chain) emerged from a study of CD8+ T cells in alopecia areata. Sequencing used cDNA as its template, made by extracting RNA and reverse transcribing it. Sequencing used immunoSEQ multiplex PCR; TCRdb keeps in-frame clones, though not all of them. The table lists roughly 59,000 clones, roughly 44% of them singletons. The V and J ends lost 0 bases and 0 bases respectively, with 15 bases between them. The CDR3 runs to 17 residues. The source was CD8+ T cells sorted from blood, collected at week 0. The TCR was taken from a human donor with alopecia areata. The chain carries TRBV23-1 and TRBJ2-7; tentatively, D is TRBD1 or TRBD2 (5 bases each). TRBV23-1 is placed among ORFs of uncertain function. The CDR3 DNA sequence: TGCGCCAGCAGTCAATCGAGGGCAGGGAAGAGCTCCTACGAGCAGTACTTC. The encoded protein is CASSQSRAGKSSYEQYF.